One TCR beta chain is described in this entry. These data belong to a study of blood T cell repertoires in COVID-19. Looking at the study overall: COVID-19 samples, acute and convalescent, were from the United States, Italy and Spain. Sources were T cells, B-cell-depleted T cells, or PBMCs; the material itself was cDNA or gDNA.

Under the authors' procedure: Estimation of nucleated cell counts relied on the amplification of reference gene primers. TCRdb keeps only in-frame clones here, not all; method: immunoSEQ multiplex PCR. Clone size and the V and J calls come from that table; the DNA yielded D and trimming. The profile shows 200,000 to 250,000 clones, roughly 85% of them singletons. The CDR3 is 20 residues long. Germline values: CDR1 LGHDT, CDR2 YNNKEL (reference sequence). Germline trimming cut 4 bases from V and 0 bases from J; bases unmatched to any gene: 20. This clonotype was obtained from a man aged 40-49 years with acute or convalescent COVID-19. Source material: peripheral blood. The V gene is TRBV3-1 (or the pseudogene TRBV3-2), the J gene TRBJ2-7, with TRBD2 matching over 8 bases. CDR3 protein: CASSRGSERGCDLSSYEQYF. The CDR3 nucleotides read TGTGCCAGCAGCCGTGGGAGTGAGCGGGGGTGCGATTTAAGCTCCTACGAGCAGTACTTC.